The rows below give T cell receptor beta chains drawn from one sample of a study of CD8 T cells in Susac syndrome. A single record per CDR3 protein comes from TCRdb applying MiXCR to the immunoSEQ multiplex PCR reads. The profile shows approximately 150,000 distinct CDR3 sequences, approximately 94% of them singletons. Sequenced sample: CD4+ T cells from PBMCs. The receptors derive from a human donor with Susac syndrome. CDR3s include the opening cysteine and the closing phenylalanine or tryptophan.

V	J	CDR3
TRBV4-1	TRBJ2-5	CASSRRGQSDQETQYF
TRBV20-1	TRBJ2-5	CSVTVRGDHQETQYF
TRBV9	TRBJ1-6	CASSLRRDNSPLHF
TRBV12-3/TRBV12-4	TRBJ1-2	CASSLSPTRVIGYTF
TRBV7-9	TRBJ2-2	CASRPRQGRTGELFF
TRBV29-1	TRBJ1-2	CSVAQRQGTYGYTF
TRBV29-1	TRBJ2-5	CSVYHVVGETQYF
TRBV20-1	TRBJ2-7	CSAGSNYEQYF
TRBV3-1	TRBJ2-7	CASSQEGTYEQYF
TRBV6-1	TRBJ2-5	CASSHRDRVVPETQYF
TRBV6-1	TRBJ2-5	CASSSPAGTTRQETQYF
TRBV3-1	TRBJ1-2	CASSQDLRMLNYGYTF
TRBV7-2	TRBJ2-5	CASSRGQGNQETQYF
TRBV29-1	TRBJ2-5	CSVAAVGKGETQYF
TRBV5-1	TRBJ2-1	CASSFGRNDEQFF
TRBV6-4	TRBJ2-1	CASSDGTSGNEQFF
TRBV7-9	TRBJ2-7	CASSSDTPTYEQYF
TRBV25-1	TRBJ1-2	CASSQGQGPVSF
TRBV23-1	TRBJ2-6	CASSQTTPSSSGANVLTF
TRBV9	TRBJ2-6	CASSVRASGANVLTF
TRBV19	TRBJ2-1	CASTPLAGKSYNEQFF
TRBV9	TRBJ2-3	CASSPRTSGNTQYF
TRBV14	TRBJ1-1	CASSPGTGGSTEAFF
TRBV20-1	TRBJ1-2	CSAGQADYGYTF
TRBV5-4	TRBJ2-5	CASKPGQRETQYF
TRBV27	TRBJ1-1	CASTQGGAAFF
TRBV24-1	TRBJ2-5	CATSAHQETQYF
TRBV2	TRBJ2-3	CASSPDRADTQYF
TRBV2	TRBJ1-2	CASRVTLGYGYTF
TRBV20-1	TRBJ1-2	CSAKSGREDRGYTF
TRBV20-1	TRBJ2-1	CSASGRGGHNEQFF
TRBV19	TRBJ1-2	CASSPRTANGYTF
TRBV7-6	TRBJ2-7	CASSSTEGYEQYF
TRBV28	TRBJ1-2	CASSLGTGRFYTF
TRBV2	TRBJ2-3	CASTKGLAETDTQYF
TRBV10-2	TRBJ2-7	CASSESKGRGLYEQYF
TRBV5-1	TRBJ1-1	CASSRTSIRDTEAFF
TRBV29-1	TRBJ2-5	CSVAGARMGQYF
TRBV25-1	TRBJ1-5	CASSDVDQPQHF
TRBV12-3/TRBV12-4	TRBJ2-5	CASSLGVRETQYF
TRBV18	TRBJ1-5	CASSPGVNQPQHF
TRBV3-1	TRBJ2-3	CASSHLGTDTQYF
TRBV2	TRBJ1-4	CASSRDGATNEKLFF
TRBV5-1	TRBJ2-5	CASSPEGGQGRDEETQYF
TRBV9	TRBJ2-5	CASSAGGAGETQYF
TRBV6-6	TRBJ2-7	CASSYGTSGSLGEQYF
TRBV20-1	TRBJ2-5	CSARMGTSGWGETQYF
TRBV29-1	TRBJ2-3	CSVDQGQRITDTQYF
TRBV21-1	TRBJ1-5	CASIQNSNQPQHF
TRBV2	TRBJ2-1	CASEGDSYNEQFF
TRBV7-2	TRBJ1-2	CASSLGAPTGSGGYTF